Listed below are T cell receptor beta chains from one sample, sequenced in a study of blood T cell repertoires in COVID-19. Sequencing was performed with immunoSEQ multiplex PCR; in TCRdb, only in-frame clones are kept and a portion is missing. The table has 150,000 to 200,000 clones, about 85% seen once. The material sequenced was peripheral blood. The origin of the receptors is a woman aged 70-85 years with COVID-19, enrolled during active disease. Each CDR3 is given with its conserved first and last residue.

>TRBV29-1|TRBJ2-2
CSASGRGAGELFF
>TRBV5-8|TRBJ1-1
CASSFSLPLGNTEAFF
>TRBV3-1/TRBV3-2|TRBJ2-4
CASSQERTSGKNIQYF
>TRBV5-1|TRBJ1-2
CASSPSGQEFYGYTF
>TRBV12-3/TRBV12-4|TRBJ2-2
CASTQGAGGELFF
>TRBV9|TRBJ2-7
CASSVGGSSYEQYF
>TRBV3-1/TRBV3-2|TRBJ2-3
CASSQEGLPNTQYF
>TRBV27|TRBJ2-2
CASSLSIPTGELFF
>TRBV28|TRBJ2-7
CASSLTPLAGASNEQYF
>TRBV28|TRBJ1-5
CASRISGEFNQPQHF
>TRBV28|TRBJ1-1
CASSLTTSEAFF
>TRBV5-4|TRBJ1-3
CASSFLGGPSSGNTIYF
>TRBV19|TRBJ2-6
CASSIVGETGANVLTF
>TRBV6-1|TRBJ1-4
CASSEQGRGEKLFF
>TRBV7-9|TRBJ1-4
CASSNQAANEKLFF
>TRBV25-1|TRBJ2-7
CASSRDIKGEQYF
>TRBV27|TRBJ1-2
CASSQTLSAATNYGYTF
>TRBV6-5|TRBJ1-1
CASSDPYRVNTEAFF
>TRBV30|TRBJ1-5
CAWSAPNQPQHF
>TRBV10-3|TRBJ2-2
CAISEVGTSGLGTGELFF
>TRBV28|TRBJ1-4
CASSEDRLNEKLFF
>TRBV3-1/TRBV3-2|TRBJ1-4
CASSQLKSRTNEKLFF
>TRBV7-2|TRBJ2-2
CASSLEPGGLAGELFF
>TRBV19|TRBJ2-2
CASSRGGNGELFF
>TRBV18|TRBJ2-1
CASSLTGDNEQFF
>TRBV11-2|TRBJ1-6
CASSLGRQLNSPLHF
>TRBV9|TRBJ2-3
CASSVLLAGGSDTQYF
>TRBV5-1|TRBJ1-1
CASSLADSMNTEAFF
>TRBV7-9|TRBJ1-6
CASSSGTGANSPLHF
>TRBV27|TRBJ2-3
CASSLRPSGTDTQYF
>TRBV30|TRBJ1-1
CAHNDRGTEAFF
>TRBV2|TRBJ2-5
CASEGLDEGTQYF
>TRBV2|TRBJ1-6
CASSPDSLNSPLHF
>TRBV6-5|TRBJ2-1
CASASRGRGEQFF
>TRBV7-8|TRBJ1-4
CASIRQPGEKLFF
>TRBV4-1|TRBJ2-1
CASSQPPGDNEQFF
>TRBV5-1|TRBJ2-7
CASSFGGTGAYEQYF
>TRBV27|TRBJ2-3
CASSLSGYTDTQYF
>TRBV6-5|TRBJ1-5
CASRPGQGPNQPQHF
>TRBV19|TRBJ1-5
CASSIGRSQPQHF
>TRBV28|TRBJ1-1
CASSPLRGFVMNTEAFF
>TRBV11-2|TRBJ1-3
CASSLGGGGNTIYF
>TRBV19|TRBJ2-5
CASSETQETQYF
>TRBV5-1|TRBJ1-1
CASSLDRGAAEAFF
>TRBV10-3|TRBJ1-2
CAIREGAPSDGYTF
>TRBV9|TRBJ2-1
CASSFLSGGHFYGEQFF
>TRBV27|TRBJ2-6
CASSFRQGAPGANVLTF
>TRBV5-6|TRBJ2-1
CASSLDSGNEQFF
>TRBV5-5|TRBJ2-1
CASSLGLAQYNEQFF
>TRBV27|TRBJ2-1
CASSPQGDRGASYNEQFF
>TRBV5-1|TRBJ1-1
CASSLETGLNTEAFF
>TRBV11-2|TRBJ1-4
CASTQSSLANEKLFF
>TRBV28|TRBJ2-1
CASSRGLAGRNEQFF
>TRBV6-2/TRBV6-3|TRBJ1-2
CASSYSTGWDYGYTF
>TRBV2|TRBJ2-5
CASRKTGGDGETQYF
>TRBV5-1|TRBJ2-1
CASSRLPSYNEQFF